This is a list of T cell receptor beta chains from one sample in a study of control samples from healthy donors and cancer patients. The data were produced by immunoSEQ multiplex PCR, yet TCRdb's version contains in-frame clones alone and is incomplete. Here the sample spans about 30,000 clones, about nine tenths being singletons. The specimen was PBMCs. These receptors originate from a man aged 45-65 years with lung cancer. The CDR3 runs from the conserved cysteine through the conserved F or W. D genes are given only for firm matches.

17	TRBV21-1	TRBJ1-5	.	CASSKEVAGDSNQPQHF
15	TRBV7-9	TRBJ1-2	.	CASTPPQSGGGGYTF
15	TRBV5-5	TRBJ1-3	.	CASSLGAISGNTIYF
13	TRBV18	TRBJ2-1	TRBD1	CASSVGTVNEQFF
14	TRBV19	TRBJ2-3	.	CASSMGWGTDTQYF
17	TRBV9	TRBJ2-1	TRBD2	CASSVEASGGLYHEQFF
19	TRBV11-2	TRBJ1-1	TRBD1	CASSPNGAGQGELNTEAFF
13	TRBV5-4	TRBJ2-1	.	CASSFPAPGEQFF
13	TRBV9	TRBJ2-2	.	CASSVVGAGELFF
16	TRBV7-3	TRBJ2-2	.	CASSRGGGANTGELFF
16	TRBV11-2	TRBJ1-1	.	CASSSPSGGVNTEAFF
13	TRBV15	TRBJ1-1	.	CATSTERNTEAFF
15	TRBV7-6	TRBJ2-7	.	CASSATDGSSYEQYF
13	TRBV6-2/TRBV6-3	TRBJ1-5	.	CASSLQVSQPQHF
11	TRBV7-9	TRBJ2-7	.	CASSLTYEQYF
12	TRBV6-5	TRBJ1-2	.	CATLTGGYGYTF